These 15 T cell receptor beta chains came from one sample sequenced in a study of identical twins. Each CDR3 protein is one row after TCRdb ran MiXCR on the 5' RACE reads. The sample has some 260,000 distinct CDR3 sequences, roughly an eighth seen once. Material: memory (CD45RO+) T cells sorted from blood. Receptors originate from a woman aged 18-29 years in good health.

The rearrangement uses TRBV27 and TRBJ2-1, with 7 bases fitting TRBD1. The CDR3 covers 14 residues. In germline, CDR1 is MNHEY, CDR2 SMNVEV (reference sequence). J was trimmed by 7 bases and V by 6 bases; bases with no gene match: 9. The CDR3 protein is CASSRPDRRNEQFF. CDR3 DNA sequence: TGTGCCAGCAGCCGGCCGGACAGGCGAAATGAGCAGTTCTTC.

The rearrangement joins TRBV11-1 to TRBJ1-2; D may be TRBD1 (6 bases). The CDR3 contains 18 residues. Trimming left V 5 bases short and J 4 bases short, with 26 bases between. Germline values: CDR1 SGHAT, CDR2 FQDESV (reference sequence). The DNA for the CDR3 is TGTGCCAGCAGCACCACCAGAGGGCAGGGGTTATTCCCCTATGGCTACACCTTC. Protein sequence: CASSTTRGQGLFPYGYTF.

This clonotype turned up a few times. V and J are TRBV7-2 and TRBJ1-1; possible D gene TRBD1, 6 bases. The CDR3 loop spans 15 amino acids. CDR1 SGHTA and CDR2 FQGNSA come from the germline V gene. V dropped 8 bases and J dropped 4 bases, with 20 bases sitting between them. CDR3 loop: CASGLATGFGTEAFF. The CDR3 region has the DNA TGTGCCAGCGGACTTGCTACAGGGTTTGGCACTGAAGCTTTCTTT.

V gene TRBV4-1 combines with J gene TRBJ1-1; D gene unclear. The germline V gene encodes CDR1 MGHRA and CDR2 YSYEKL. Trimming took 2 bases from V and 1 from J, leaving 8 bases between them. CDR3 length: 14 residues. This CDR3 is CASSQRSQNTEAFF. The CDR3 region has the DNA TGCGCCAGCAGCCAACGGTCACAGAACACTGAAGCTTTCTTT.

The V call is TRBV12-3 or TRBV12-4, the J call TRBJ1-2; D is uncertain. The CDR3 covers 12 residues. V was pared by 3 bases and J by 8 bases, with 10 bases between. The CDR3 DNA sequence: TGTGCCAGCAGTTTCGGTAGTCGGGGCTACACCTTC. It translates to CASSFGSRGYTF.

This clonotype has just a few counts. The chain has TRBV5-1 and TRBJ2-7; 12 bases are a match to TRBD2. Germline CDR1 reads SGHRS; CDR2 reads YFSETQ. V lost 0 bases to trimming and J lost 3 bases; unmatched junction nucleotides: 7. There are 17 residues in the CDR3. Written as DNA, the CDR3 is TGCGCCAGCAGCTTGGAGCGGACTAGCGGGATTGTCTACGAGCAGTACTTC. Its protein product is CASSLERTSGIVYEQYF.

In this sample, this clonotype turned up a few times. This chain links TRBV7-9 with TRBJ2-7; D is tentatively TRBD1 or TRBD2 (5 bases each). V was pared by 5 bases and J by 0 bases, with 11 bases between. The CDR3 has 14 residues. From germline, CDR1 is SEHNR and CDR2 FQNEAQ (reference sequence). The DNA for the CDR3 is TGTGCCAGCAGCCTGGGGACGTTCTCCTACGAGCAGTACTTC. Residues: CASSLGTFSYEQYF. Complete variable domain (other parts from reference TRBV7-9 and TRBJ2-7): DTGVSQNPRHKITKRGQNVTFRCDPISEHNRLYWYRQTLGQGPEFLTYFQNEAQLEKSRLLSDRFSAERPKGSFSTLEIQRTEQGDSAMYLCASSLGTFSYEQYFGPGTRLTVT.

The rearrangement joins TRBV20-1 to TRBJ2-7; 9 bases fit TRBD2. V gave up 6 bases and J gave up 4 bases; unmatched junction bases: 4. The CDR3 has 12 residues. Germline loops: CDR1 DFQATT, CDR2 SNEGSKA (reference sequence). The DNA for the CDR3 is TGCAGTGCCGTCAGCGGGAGGTACGAGCAGTACTTC. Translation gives CSAVSGRYEQYF.

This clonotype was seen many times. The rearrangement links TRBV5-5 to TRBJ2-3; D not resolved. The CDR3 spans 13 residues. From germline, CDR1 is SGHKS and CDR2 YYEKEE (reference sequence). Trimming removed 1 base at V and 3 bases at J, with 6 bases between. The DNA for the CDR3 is TGTGCCAGCAGCTTGCAGGAAACAGATACGCAGTATTTT. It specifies CASSLQETDTQYF.

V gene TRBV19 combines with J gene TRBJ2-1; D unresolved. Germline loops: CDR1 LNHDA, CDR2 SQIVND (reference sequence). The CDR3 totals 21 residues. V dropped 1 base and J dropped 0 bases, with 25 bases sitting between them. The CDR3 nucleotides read TGTGCCAGTAGTATAGGTTTCGTTAGCTGGAGCCGTGCCCGCTCCTACAATGAGCAGTTCTTC. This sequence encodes CASSIGFVSWSRARSYNEQFF.

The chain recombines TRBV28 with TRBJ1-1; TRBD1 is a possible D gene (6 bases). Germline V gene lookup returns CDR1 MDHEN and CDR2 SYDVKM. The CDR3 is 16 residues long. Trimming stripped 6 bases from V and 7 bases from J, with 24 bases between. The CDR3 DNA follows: TGTGCCAGCAGCCCCGGGGGGCGGGGTGGGGGCTTTGAAGCTTTCTTT. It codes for CASSPGGRGGGFEAFF.

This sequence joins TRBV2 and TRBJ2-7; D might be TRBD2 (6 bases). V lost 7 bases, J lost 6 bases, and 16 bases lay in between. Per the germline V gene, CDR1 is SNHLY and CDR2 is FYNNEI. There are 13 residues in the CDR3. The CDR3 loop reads CASTLDGGGEQYF. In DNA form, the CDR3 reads TGTGCCAGCACCCTTGACGGGGGAGGCGAGCAGTACTTC.

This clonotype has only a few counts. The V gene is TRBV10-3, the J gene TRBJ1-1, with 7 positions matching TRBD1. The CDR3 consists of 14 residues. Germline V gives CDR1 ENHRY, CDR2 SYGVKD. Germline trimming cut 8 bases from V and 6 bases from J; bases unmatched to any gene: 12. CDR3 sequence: CAISWDRKSAEAFF. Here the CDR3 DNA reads TGTGCCATCTCCTGGGACAGAAAGAGCGCTGAAGCTTTCTTT.

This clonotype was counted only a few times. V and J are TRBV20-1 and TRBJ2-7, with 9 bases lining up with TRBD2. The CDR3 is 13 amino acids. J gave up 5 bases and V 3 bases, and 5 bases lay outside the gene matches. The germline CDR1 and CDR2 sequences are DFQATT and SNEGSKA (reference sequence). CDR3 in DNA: TGCAGTGCTAGGGCTAGCGGGATCAACGAGCAGTACTTC. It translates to CSARASGINEQYF.

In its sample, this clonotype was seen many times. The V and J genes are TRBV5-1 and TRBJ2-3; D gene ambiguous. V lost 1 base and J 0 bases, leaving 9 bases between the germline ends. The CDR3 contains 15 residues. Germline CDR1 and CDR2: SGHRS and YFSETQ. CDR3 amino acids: CASSLFQGSTDTQYF. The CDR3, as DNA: TGCGCCAGCAGCTTGTTCCAAGGTAGCACAGATACGCAGTATTTT.